This T cell receptor beta chain comes out of a study of T cell repertoires in cytomegalovirus infection. The sample holds a few counts of this clonotype. Its matching antigen is unknown. TCRdb fed the reads into MiXCR, producing one record per CDR3 protein. The sample lists around 900,000 distinct CDR3 sequences, roughly a third seen once, with roughly 13% in the top ten. V lost 3 bases to trimming and J lost 5 bases, with 13 bases between them. The CDR3 loop spans 14 amino acids. CDR1 is LNHDA and CDR2 is SQIVND in the germline V gene (reference sequence). This TCR was sampled from a human donor in good health (CMV status not recorded). Some clones in this sample may be carry-over from other donors' samples. Sequenced here: cultured CD8+ T cells from PBMCs, sampled from culture after CMV antigen stimulation. The chain carries TRBV19 and TRBJ1-1; D remains ambiguous. The CDR3 DNA reads TGTGCCAGTAGTATCGATGGGAAGGGAACTGAAGCTTTCTTT. Residues: CASSIDGKGTEAFF.